This TCR beta chain derives from a study of radiotherapy plus CTLA-4 blockade in lung cancer. Study-wide context: Disease control was seen in about 34% of patients, objective responses in roughly 17%. Findings and limits, study-wide: Interferon-beta and early blood T cell clone dynamics reportedly predicted response best. Blood saw expansion of tumor-derived TCR clones after radiotherapy plus ipilimumab.

The method was immunoSEQ multiplex PCR; TCRdb's version includes in-frame clones alone and lacks a portion of them. The sample carries more than 95,000 clones, around 74% recorded once. In chemo-refractory metastatic non-small-cell lung cancer, patients got ipilimumab CTLA-4 blockade together with focal radiation. The CDR3 is 16 residues long. CDR1 and CDR2 from the germline V gene are SGHRS and YFSETQ. Trimming took 4 bases from V and 3 from J; bases not matched to a gene: 10. A word on this clone: No antigen is known for it.

This clonotype was sampled from a human donor with non-small cell lung cancer who had a partial response to radiotherapy plus ipilimumab. Some clones in this sample may be carry-over from other donors' samples. Sequenced here: peripheral blood, sampled from a patient treated with radiotherapy plus ipilimumab. This chain links TRBV5-1 with TRBJ2-5; 9 positions agree with TRBD2. As DNA, the CDR3 is TGCGCCAGCAGCCCGGGGGGGCTAGCGGGGAAAGAGACCCAGTACTTC. Residues: CASSPGGLAGKETQYF.